This record looks at one T cell receptor beta chain sequence and its context. Its antigen is not yet known. One base away there is no much larger clone; base qualities are not given. The library was produced with 5' RACE. The reads were generated on an Illumina HiSeq 2500. The second PCR ran for about 7 to 11 cycles and used a J-beta primer mix along with a sample-barcoded 5' primer. A template-switch 5' adaptor carrying 12 random nucleotides introduced a unique molecular identifier onto each TCR beta cDNA molecule. Each sample yielded at least 2.5 million CDR3-containing paired-end reads. First-strand cDNA was synthesized from all RNA with the Mint cDNA synthesis kit, primed by a TRBC-specific oligonucleotide. Following uracil-DNA glycosylase treatment, all cDNA underwent a first 18-cycle PCR with the universal primers M1SS and BC2_uni_R. Processing in the source paper ran as follows. For normalization, 1 million high-quality reads, each with a distinct molecular identifier, were randomly selected from each sample. Reads with shared molecular identifiers were discarded instead of being binned into consensus sequences. CDR3 identification, clonotype clustering and error correction used MiTCR with a Q25 quality threshold and the strictest error-elimination algorithm. A nonparametric unseen species model with Euler transformation was used to estimate a lower bound on total TCR beta diversity. Clones were called with MiXCR by TCRdb after fastp trimmed the public reads at Q25, and only in-frame beta chains were retained. Rows merge per CDR3 protein into single entries with the most common DNA and genes. TCRdb, not the original authors, processed these V and J calls. Recorded for this sample are 550,000 to 750,000 distinct CDR3 sequences; under 25% of them occurred a single time. The top ten clones comprise 3% to 4% of the sample.

This sample was taken from a study of blood T cells in healthy people across ages (dated by TCRdb to between 2014 and 2016). For the study in its entirety: Template switching captured roughly one uniquely barcoded TCR beta cDNA molecule per two T cells in model experiments. The study analyzed two additional independent replicas of 1 million unique cDNA reads from the same blood draw for two donors, one aged 18 to 29 and one aged 80 or older. The donors were split into four age groups: young (average around 17 years), middle-aged (nearly 40), aged (more than 55) and long-lived (about 82). Using deep sequencing normalized with unique cDNA molecular identifiers, the study measured how TCR beta repertoire diversity changes with age. Donors of different ages were randomly distributed across sequencing lanes to avoid experimental bias. The full study reports these points: Estimates of total diversity based on one million sequenced T cells were considered lower bounds and underestimates. The CMV infection status of donors was not known, potentially confounding age-related changes in expanded clonotypes. Conclusive comparison of naive and antigen-experienced compartments was prevented by the profiling of bulk unsorted PBMCs. As age increased, observed TCR beta diversity per million T cells dropped in a roughly linear way, and a significant reduction was already evident by age about 36. The long-lived group showed more naive CD4+ T cells, fewer expanded clones and increased TCR diversity than the aged group, suggesting age selection. Observed TCR beta diversity correlated strongly with the percentage of naive T cells measured by flow cytometry.

Systemically healthy Caucasian individuals from Russia, approximately 39 in total and aged roughly 6 to 100 years, were included as donors. About 10 milliliters of peripheral blood were collected from each donor into EDTA-treated Vacutainer tubes. PBMCs were isolated by Ficoll-Paque density-gradient centrifugation, with at least 6 million obtained per sample. Trizol reagent was used to extract total RNA from the PBMCs, yielding at least 6 micrograms per sample. Naive CD45RAhigh/CD27high T cell percentages were measured by flow cytometry on a PBMC aliquot from every donor. The sequence was collected from a man in his sixties or seventies in good health. The sample consisted of blood.

The CDR3 region reads CASSVGAGKGETQYF. The nucleotide sequence reads TGTGCCAGCAGCGTAGGAGCAGGGAAGGGAGAGACCCAGTACTTC. This chain is built from TRBV9 and TRBJ2-5; 5 matching bases give a weak D call of TRBD1. The CDR3 numbers 15 residues from cysteine through phenylalanine. The sequence is cut down to CDR3 DNA, 45 bases in frame from base 1. CDR1 SGDLS and CDR2 YYNGEE are derived from the germline V gene. The V end loses 0 bases and the J end loses 4 bases, and a stretch of 13 bases separates them.